The 7 T cell receptor beta chains below all came from one sample that was sequenced in a study of identical twins. TCRdb used MiXCR to reprocess the 5' RACE reads, holding one entry per CDR3 protein. Of about 900,000 distinct CDR3 sequences listed, 9% to 15% were seen once; the top ten hold about 1.5%. These data were also filed under a second study, of yellow fever vaccine responses in identical twins.

Material: PBMCs. Every receptor here comes from a woman younger than 30 in good health.

This clonotype has only a few counts. The chain recombines TRBV28 with TRBJ2-4; TRBD2 aligns across 11 bases. Trimming cost V 6 bases and J 7 bases; bases outside gene matches: 5. This CDR3 has 14 residues. Germline V gene lookup returns CDR1 MDHEN and CDR2 SYDVKM. CDR3 region: CASRTSGSRNIQYF. Here the CDR3 DNA reads TGTGCCAGCAGAACTAGCGGGAGTAGGAACATTCAGTACTTC.

The genes are TRBV5-1 and TRBJ2-3; 10 bases agree with TRBD2. Germline CDR1 is SGHRS and CDR2 is YFSETQ. V was clipped by 3 bases and J by 4 bases; unmatched bases: 5. The CDR3 covers 15 residues. CDR3: CASSSLAGDADTQYF. The CDR3, as DNA: TGCGCCAGCAGCTCGCTAGCGGGAGATGCAGATACGCAGTATTTT.

This chain joins TRBV12-3 or TRBV12-4 and TRBJ2-2, with D possibly TRBD1 on 5 matching bases. The CDR3 is 17 amino acids. V was trimmed by 5 bases and J by 3 bases, leaving 19 bases between them. The CDR3 here is CASSRMIRTPHTGELFF. CDR3 nucleotides: TGTGCCAGCAGTAGAATGATCAGGACACCTCACACCGGGGAGCTGTTTTTT.

V usage is TRBV2 and J usage is TRBJ1-2; perhaps TRBD1 as D (6 bases). The CDR3 sequence is 13 residues long. Germline V lookup: CDR1 SNHLY, CDR2 FYNNEI. Deletions cut 4 bases from V and 9 bases from J, with 15 bases between. The CDR3 nucleotides are TGTGCCAGCAGTGCGACAGGAGATCGAAGCTACACCTTC. Translating it yields CASSATGDRSYTF.

There are many counts of this clonotype. The CDR3 reads CASSSGFQETQYF. DNA for the CDR3: TGTGCCAGCAGCTCAGGGTTCCAAGAGACCCAGTACTTC. The rearrangement joins TRBV11-3 to TRBJ2-5, with TRBD1 as a possible D gene (5 bases). CDR3 size: 13 residues. Looked up from germline, CDR1 is SGHNT and CDR2 is YENEEA. V lost 4 bases, J lost 1 base, and 7 bases lay in between.

This chain uses TRBV7-6 with TRBJ2-7; 11 nucleotides agree with TRBD2. Germline-derived CDR1 and CDR2 are SGHVS and FNYEAQ. With 1 base clipped from V and 4 bases from J, the junction kept 15 bases outside the gene matches. CDR3 length: 19 amino acids. The CDR3 is CASSLVIGTSGTRGYEQYF. CDR3 bases: TGTGCCAGCAGCTTAGTAATCGGGACTAGCGGAACTCGAGGATACGAGCAGTACTTC.

This rearrangement joins TRBV4-2 to TRBJ1-5, with D perhaps TRBD1 (5 bases). The DNA end lines up better with TRBJ2-3; the J call may be wrong. The CDR3 runs to 15 residues. Germline V lookup: CDR1 LGHNA, CDR2 YNFKEQ. For the CDR3, the DNA is TGTGCCAGCAGCCAAGACAGGGAAATCAATCAGCCCCAGTATTTT. Translated, it gives CASSQDREINQPQYF.